This is a list of T cell receptor beta chains from one sample in a study of blood T cell repertoires in COVID-19. Only in-frame clones appear in the TCRdb table, and some are missing; sequencing was by immunoSEQ multiplex PCR. The sample records around 30,000 clones, more than 80% being singletons. Sequencing was carried out using peripheral blood. These receptors all come from a human donor in a cohort sampled during active COVID-19. The CDR3 runs from the conserved cysteine through the conserved F or W. The D gene is left open where the match is weak. Only part of the rows carry a size: once, few, many, or a class if the clone is expanded.

cdr3_aa: CSASGTGSTDTQYF
cdr3_nt: TGCAGTGCTAGTGGGACAGGTAGCACAGATACGCAGTATTTT
d_call: TRBD1
v_call: TRBV20-1
clone_size: NA
j_call: TRBJ2-3
cdr3_length: 14

cdr3_aa: CASSYPGTYNEQFF
cdr3_nt: TGTGCCAGCAGTTACCCAGGGACTTACAATGAGCAGTTCTTC
d_call: NA
v_call: TRBV6-2/TRBV6-3
clone_size: NA
j_call: TRBJ2-1
cdr3_length: 14

cdr3_aa: CASSLGASGSYNEQFF
cdr3_nt: TGCGCCAGCAGCTTGGGGGCTAGCGGTTCCTACAATGAGCAGTTCTTC
d_call: TRBD2
v_call: TRBV5-1
clone_size: NA
j_call: TRBJ2-1
cdr3_length: 16

cdr3_aa: CASSEWALLLPKDPYTF
cdr3_nt: TGTGCCAGCAGTGAATGGGCTTTACTTCTCCCTAAAGACCCCTACACCTTC
d_call: NA
v_call: TRBV2
clone_size: few
j_call: TRBJ1-2
cdr3_length: 17

cdr3_aa: CASRGTSGVSNTGELFF
cdr3_nt: TGTGCCAGCAGAGGGACTAGCGGGGTTTCGAACACCGGGGAGCTGTTTTTT
d_call: TRBD2
v_call: TRBV27
clone_size: NA
j_call: TRBJ2-2
cdr3_length: 17

cdr3_aa: CASSLVGGGAGGYEQYF
cdr3_nt: TGTGCCAGCAGCTTAGTCGGTGGGGGGGCTGGGGGGTACGAGCAGTACTTC
d_call: NA
v_call: TRBV7-2
clone_size: NA
j_call: TRBJ2-7
cdr3_length: 17

cdr3_aa: CASSTTLAGLGRNQPQHF
cdr3_nt: TGTGCCAGTAGTACCACCCTCGCGGGGCTAGGGAGGAATCAGCCCCAGCATTTT
d_call: NA
v_call: TRBV19
clone_size: NA
j_call: TRBJ1-5
cdr3_length: 18

cdr3_aa: CASSLSRQGRGTEAFF
cdr3_nt: TGTGCCAGCAGCTTGTCCCGACAGGGGCGTGGCACTGAAGCTTTCTTT
d_call: TRBD1
v_call: TRBV5-4
clone_size: NA
j_call: TRBJ1-1
cdr3_length: 16

cdr3_aa: CASSIVGNQPQHF
cdr3_nt: TGTGCCAGTAGTATAGTCGGCAATCAGCCCCAGCATTTT
d_call: NA
v_call: TRBV19
clone_size: NA
j_call: TRBJ1-5
cdr3_length: 13

cdr3_aa: CARRRGTYNEQFF
cdr3_nt: TGTGCCAGACGAAGGGGAACCTACAATGAGCAGTTCTTC
d_call: NA
v_call: TRBV30
clone_size: NA
j_call: TRBJ2-1
cdr3_length: 13

cdr3_aa: CASSPTSFAAFF
cdr3_nt: TGTGCCAGCAGCCCCACTTCCTTCGCTGCTTTCTTT
d_call: NA
v_call: TRBV7-2
clone_size: once
j_call: TRBJ1-1
cdr3_length: 12

cdr3_aa: CASSYWQVSNQPQHF
cdr3_nt: TGTGCCAGCAGTTACTGGCAGGTTAGCAATCAGCCCCAGCATTTT
d_call: NA
v_call: TRBV6-2/TRBV6-3
clone_size: NA
j_call: TRBJ1-5
cdr3_length: 15

cdr3_aa: CAITLGQSHMIF
cdr3_nt: TGTGCCATCACCTTGGGACAGAGCCATATGATCTTT
d_call: TRBD1
v_call: TRBV10-3
clone_size: NA
j_call: TRBJ1-1
cdr3_length: 12

cdr3_aa: CASSPYTPGTTASNYGYTF
cdr3_nt: TGTGCCAGCAGCCCCTATACCCCGGGCACGACAGCTTCTAACTATGGCTACACCTTC
d_call: NA
v_call: TRBV14
clone_size: NA
j_call: TRBJ1-2
cdr3_length: 19

cdr3_aa: CSARKGRENTGELFF
cdr3_nt: TGCAGCGCCCGAAAGGGCAGGGAGAACACCGGGGAGCTGTTTTTT
d_call: NA
v_call: TRBV29-1
clone_size: NA
j_call: TRBJ2-2
cdr3_length: 15

cdr3_aa: CASSQPQGTEAFF
cdr3_nt: TGTGCCAGCAGCCAACCCCAGGGCACTGAAGCTTTCTTT
d_call: NA
v_call: TRBV4-2
clone_size: NA
j_call: TRBJ1-1
cdr3_length: 13

cdr3_aa: CASSLDPREPLDTQYF
cdr3_nt: TGTGCCAGCAGCTTAGATCCGCGGGAACCCTTAGATACGCAGTATTTT
d_call: NA
v_call: TRBV7-9
clone_size: once
j_call: TRBJ2-3
cdr3_length: 16

cdr3_aa: CASSLVSGLAGEEETQYF
cdr3_nt: TGTGCCAGCAGCTTAGTAAGTGGACTAGCCGGGGAGGAAGAGACCCAGTACTTC
d_call: TRBD2
v_call: TRBV11-2
clone_size: NA
j_call: TRBJ2-5
cdr3_length: 18

cdr3_aa: CASSPLKLELEFF
cdr3_nt: TGTGCCAGCAGTCCACTCAAACTAGAATTGGAGTTCTTC
d_call: NA
v_call: TRBV7-2
clone_size: NA
j_call: TRBJ2-1
cdr3_length: 13

cdr3_aa: CASSSNRQGARAEAFF
cdr3_nt: TGTGCCAGCAGCTCCAACCGACAGGGGGCGCGAGCTGAAGCTTTCTTT
d_call: TRBD1
v_call: TRBV7-3
clone_size: NA
j_call: TRBJ1-1
cdr3_length: 16

cdr3_aa: CASSLVSEQYF
cdr3_nt: TGTGCCAGCAGCCTCGTATCCGAGCAGTACTTC
d_call: NA
v_call: TRBV3-1/TRBV3-2
clone_size: NA
j_call: TRBJ2-7
cdr3_length: 11

cdr3_aa: CASSDQRSGANVLTF
cdr3_nt: TGTGCCAGTAGCGATCAGCGCTCTGGGGCCAACGTCCTGACTTTC
d_call: NA
v_call: TRBV19
clone_size: NA
j_call: TRBJ2-6
cdr3_length: 15

cdr3_aa: CASSKPRDTKGNQPQHF
cdr3_nt: TGTGCCAGCAGCAAACCCCGGGACACCAAAGGAAATCAGCCCCAGCATTTT
d_call: NA
v_call: TRBV21-1
clone_size: NA
j_call: TRBJ1-5
cdr3_length: 17

cdr3_aa: CASSLGGHEQYF
cdr3_nt: TGTGCCAGCAGCTTAGGAGGCCACGAGCAGTACTTC
d_call: NA
v_call: TRBV7-9
clone_size: once
j_call: TRBJ2-7
cdr3_length: 12

cdr3_aa: CSVVQPGGETQYF
cdr3_nt: TGCAGCGTTGTTCAACCGGGAGGAGAGACCCAGTACTTC
d_call: TRBD2
v_call: TRBV29-1
clone_size: NA
j_call: TRBJ2-5
cdr3_length: 13

cdr3_aa: CASLPIRDRGRRYTEAFF
cdr3_nt: TGTGCCAGCTTACCTATACGGGACAGGGGGCGCAGGTACACTGAAGCTTTCTTT
d_call: TRBD1
v_call: TRBV11-2
clone_size: NA
j_call: TRBJ1-1
cdr3_length: 18

cdr3_aa: CASSSTGGGYNSPLHF
cdr3_nt: TGTGCCAGCAGCTCGACAGGGGGAGGCTATAATTCACCCCTCCACTTT
d_call: TRBD1
v_call: TRBV7-9
clone_size: NA
j_call: TRBJ1-6
cdr3_length: 16

cdr3_aa: CAASSGGKQETQYF
cdr3_nt: TGTGCCGCCTCTAGCGGGGGAAAACAAGAGACCCAGTACTTC
d_call: TRBD2
v_call: TRBV10-3
clone_size: NA
j_call: TRBJ2-5
cdr3_length: 14

cdr3_aa: CASRTGLGNSPLHF
cdr3_nt: TGTGCCAGCAGGACAGGGTTGGGGAATTCACCCCTCCACTTT
d_call: TRBD1
v_call: TRBV6-5
clone_size: NA
j_call: TRBJ1-6
cdr3_length: 14

cdr3_aa: CASSPYLAFEQFF
cdr3_nt: TGCGCCAGCAGCCCCTACCTAGCGTTTGAGCAGTTCTTC
d_call: NA
v_call: TRBV5-1
clone_size: NA
j_call: TRBJ2-1
cdr3_length: 13

cdr3_aa: CATGLGLGYTF
cdr3_nt: TGTGCCACTGGGTTGGGGCTGGGCTACACCTTC
d_call: NA
v_call: TRBV28
clone_size: NA
j_call: TRBJ1-2
cdr3_length: 11

cdr3_aa: CAWSVQRNTEAFF
cdr3_nt: TGTGCCTGGAGTGTACAGAGGAACACTGAAGCTTTCTTT
d_call: NA
v_call: TRBV30
clone_size: NA
j_call: TRBJ1-1
cdr3_length: 13

cdr3_aa: CASSPGPGNTGNTIYF
cdr3_nt: TGTGCCAGCAGCCCTGGGCCGGGGAACACTGGAAACACCATATATTTT
d_call: NA
v_call: TRBV7-9
clone_size: few
j_call: TRBJ1-3
cdr3_length: 16

cdr3_aa: CASSWAGRGQDEQYF
cdr3_nt: TGTGCCAGCAGTTGGGCCGGAAGGGGGCAAGACGAGCAGTACTTC
d_call: TRBD1
v_call: TRBV6-2/TRBV6-3
clone_size: NA
j_call: TRBJ2-7
cdr3_length: 15

cdr3_aa: CASSAQGQGNQETQYF
cdr3_nt: TGTGCCAGCAGCGCGCAAGGACAGGGAAACCAAGAGACCCAGTACTTC
d_call: TRBD1
v_call: TRBV7-3
clone_size: NA
j_call: TRBJ2-5
cdr3_length: 16

cdr3_aa: CASNLDPGTGAYEQYF
cdr3_nt: TGTGCCAGCAATTTGGATCCCGGGACAGGGGCCTACGAGCAGTACTTC
d_call: TRBD1
v_call: TRBV2
clone_size: NA
j_call: TRBJ2-7
cdr3_length: 16

cdr3_aa: CASSTGTSGRSDTQYF
cdr3_nt: TGTGCCAGCAGTACAGGGACTAGCGGGAGATCAGATACGCAGTATTTT
d_call: TRBD2
v_call: TRBV28
clone_size: medium-sized
j_call: TRBJ2-3
cdr3_length: 16

cdr3_aa: CASSLSPSGSSYNEQFF
cdr3_nt: TGTGCCAGCAGCTTAAGTCCCAGCGGGAGTTCGTACAATGAGCAGTTCTTC
d_call: TRBD2
v_call: TRBV7-2
clone_size: NA
j_call: TRBJ2-1
cdr3_length: 17

cdr3_aa: CASSLSGVNYGYTF
cdr3_nt: TGTGCCAGCAGTTTATCAGGGGTAAACTATGGCTACACCTTC
d_call: NA
v_call: TRBV28
clone_size: NA
j_call: TRBJ1-2
cdr3_length: 14

cdr3_aa: CASSWGVGKQYF
cdr3_nt: TGTGCCAGCAGTTGGGGGGTTGGAAAGCAGTATTTT
d_call: NA
v_call: TRBV27
clone_size: NA
j_call: TRBJ2-3
cdr3_length: 12

cdr3_aa: CASSALRLWEIKNIQYF
cdr3_nt: TGTGCCAGCAGTGCGTTAAGGCTGTGGGAGATCAAAAACATTCAGTACTTC
d_call: NA
v_call: TRBV28
clone_size: NA
j_call: TRBJ2-4
cdr3_length: 17

cdr3_aa: CATGGGDYGYTF
cdr3_nt: TGTGCCACCGGGGGGGGCGACTATGGCTACACCTTC
d_call: NA
v_call: TRBV2
clone_size: NA
j_call: TRBJ1-2
cdr3_length: 12

cdr3_aa: CASSSYNEQFF
cdr3_nt: TGTGCCAGCAGTTCTTACAATGAGCAGTTCTTC
d_call: NA
v_call: TRBV12-3/TRBV12-4
clone_size: NA
j_call: TRBJ2-1
cdr3_length: 11

cdr3_aa: CASSIRRTTANTEELFF
cdr3_nt: TGTGCCAGTAGTATAAGGCGGACGACAGCGAACACCGAGGAGCTGTTTTTT
d_call: NA
v_call: TRBV19
clone_size: NA
j_call: TRBJ2-2
cdr3_length: 17

cdr3_aa: CASSPTDSYEQYF
cdr3_nt: TGTGCCAGCTCTCCGACAGACTCCTACGAGCAGTACTTC
d_call: NA
v_call: TRBV18
clone_size: NA
j_call: TRBJ2-7
cdr3_length: 13

cdr3_aa: CASSIGRGQETQYF
cdr3_nt: TGTGCCAGTAGTATTGGCCGGGGGCAAGAGACCCAGTACTTC
d_call: NA
v_call: TRBV19
clone_size: NA
j_call: TRBJ2-5
cdr3_length: 14

cdr3_aa: CASSLLAGGGKNIQYF
cdr3_nt: TGTGCCAGCAGCTTACTAGCGGGCGGAGGGAAAAACATTCAGTACTTC
d_call: TRBD2
v_call: TRBV13
clone_size: once
j_call: TRBJ2-4
cdr3_length: 16

cdr3_aa: CASIGQNTGELFF
cdr3_nt: TGTGCCAGCATTGGACAGAACACCGGGGAGCTGTTTTTT
d_call: NA
v_call: TRBV3-1/TRBV3-2
clone_size: few
j_call: TRBJ2-2
cdr3_length: 13

cdr3_aa: CASAALGYEQYF
cdr3_nt: TGTGCCAGCGCGGCTCTCGGGTACGAGCAGTACTTC
d_call: NA
v_call: TRBV25-1
clone_size: NA
j_call: TRBJ2-7
cdr3_length: 12

cdr3_aa: CASSQSSGTGYSNYGYTF
cdr3_nt: TGTGCCAGCAGCCAGTCCTCCGGGACAGGGTATTCTAACTATGGCTACACCTTC
d_call: TRBD1
v_call: TRBV3-1/TRBV3-2
clone_size: NA
j_call: TRBJ1-2
cdr3_length: 18

cdr3_aa: CASTFGGGMNSPLHF
cdr3_nt: TGTGCCAGCACCTTTGGGGGGGGGATGAATTCACCCCTCCACTTT
d_call: NA
v_call: TRBV27
clone_size: few
j_call: TRBJ1-6
cdr3_length: 15